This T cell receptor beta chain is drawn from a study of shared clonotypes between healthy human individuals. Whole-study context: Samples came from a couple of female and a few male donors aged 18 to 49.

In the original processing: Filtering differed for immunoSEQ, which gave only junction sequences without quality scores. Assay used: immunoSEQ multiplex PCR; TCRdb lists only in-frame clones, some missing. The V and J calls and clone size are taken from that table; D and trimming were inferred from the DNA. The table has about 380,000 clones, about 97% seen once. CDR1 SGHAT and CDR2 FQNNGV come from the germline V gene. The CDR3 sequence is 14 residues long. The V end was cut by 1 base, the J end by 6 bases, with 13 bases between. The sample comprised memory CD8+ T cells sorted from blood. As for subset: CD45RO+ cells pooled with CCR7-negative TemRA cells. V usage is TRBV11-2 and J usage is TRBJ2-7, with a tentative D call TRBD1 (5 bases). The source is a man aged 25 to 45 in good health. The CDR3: CASSLVFRETEQYF. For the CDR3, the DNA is TGTGCCAGCAGCTTAGTTTTCAGGGAAACCGAGCAGTACTTC.